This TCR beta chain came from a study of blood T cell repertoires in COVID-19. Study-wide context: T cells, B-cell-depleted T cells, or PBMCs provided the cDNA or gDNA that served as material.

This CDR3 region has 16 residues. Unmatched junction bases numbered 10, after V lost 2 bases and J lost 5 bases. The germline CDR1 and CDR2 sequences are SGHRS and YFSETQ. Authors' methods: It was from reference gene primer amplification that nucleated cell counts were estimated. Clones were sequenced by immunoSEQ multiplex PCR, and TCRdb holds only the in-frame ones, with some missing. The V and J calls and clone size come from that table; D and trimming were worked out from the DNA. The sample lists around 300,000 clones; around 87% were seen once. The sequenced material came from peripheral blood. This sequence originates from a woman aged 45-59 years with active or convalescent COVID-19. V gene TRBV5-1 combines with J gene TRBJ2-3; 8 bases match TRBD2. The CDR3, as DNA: TGCGCCAGCAGCTTAACTAGCGGAGCTCGGGTAGATACGCAGTATTTT. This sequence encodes CASSLTSGARVDTQYF. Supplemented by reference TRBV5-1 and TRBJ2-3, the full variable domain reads KAGVTQTPRYLIKTRGQQVTLSCSPISGHRSVSWYQQTPGQGLQFLFEYFSETQRNKGNFPGRFSGRQFSNSRSEMNVSTLELGDSALYLCASSLTSGARVDTQYFGPGTRLTVL.